This T cell receptor (beta chain) emerged from a study of vaccination effects on CD4 cells after COVID-19. About the study: Antigen-specific CD4+ T cells were first expanded with viral peptide pools by the ViraFEST assay and only then sequenced.

Clones were read by immunoSEQ multiplex PCR, and TCRdb kept only the in-frame ones, dropping some. The sample includes 50,000 to 60,000 clones, 60% to 85% of them seen just once. This clone showed up just once. Its antigen is undetermined. CDR3 length: 16 residues. Between the trimmed V and J ends, which lost 3 bases and 0 bases, there was a span of 13 bases. Per the germline V gene, CDR1 is LNHDA and CDR2 is SQIVND (reference sequence). Subsequent to roughly 10 days of culture, CD4+ T cells were isolated. Cultures got half-medium changes with IL-2 on days 3 and 7. V and J are TRBV19 and TRBJ2-3; D might be TRBD2 (6 bases). The sample in question was CD4+ T cells from PBMCs cultured without peptide, obtained before COVID-19 vaccination. This receptor was obtained from a human donor who received a COVID-19 vaccine. The CDR3: CASSIRRRGSTDTQYF. In DNA, the CDR3 is TGTGCCAGTAGTATCCGCCGTCGGGGGAGCACAGATACGCAGTATTTT.